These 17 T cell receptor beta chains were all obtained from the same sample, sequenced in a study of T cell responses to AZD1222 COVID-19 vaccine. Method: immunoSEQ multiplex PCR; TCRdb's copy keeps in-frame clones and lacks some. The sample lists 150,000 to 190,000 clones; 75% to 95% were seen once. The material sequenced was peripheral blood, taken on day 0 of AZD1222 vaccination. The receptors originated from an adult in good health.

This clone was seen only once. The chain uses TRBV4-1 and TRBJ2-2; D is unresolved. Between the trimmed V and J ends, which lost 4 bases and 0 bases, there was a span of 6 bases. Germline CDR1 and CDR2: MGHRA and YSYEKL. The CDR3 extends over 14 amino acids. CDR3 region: CASSPGSNTGELFF. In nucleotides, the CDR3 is TGCGCCAGCAGCCCCGGATCGAACACCGGGGAGCTGTTTTTT.

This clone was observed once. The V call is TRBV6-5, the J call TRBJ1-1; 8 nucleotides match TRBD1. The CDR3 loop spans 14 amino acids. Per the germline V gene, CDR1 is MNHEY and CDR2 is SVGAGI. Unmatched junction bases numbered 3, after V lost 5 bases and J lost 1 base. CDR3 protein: CASSTGTGNTEAFF. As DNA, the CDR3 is TGTGCCAGCAGTACCGGGACAGGGAACACTGAAGCTTTCTTT.

The CDR3 DNA follows: TGCGCCAGCAGCTTGTTTGGGAGCTCCTACGAGCAGTACTTC. This sequence encodes CASSLFGSSYEQYF. This chain links TRBV5-1 with TRBJ2-7, with TRBD2 as a possible D gene (5 bases). CDR1 and CDR2 from the germline V gene are SGHRS and YFSETQ. There are 14 residues in the CDR3. The V and J ends lost 1 base and 0 bases respectively, with 8 bases between them.

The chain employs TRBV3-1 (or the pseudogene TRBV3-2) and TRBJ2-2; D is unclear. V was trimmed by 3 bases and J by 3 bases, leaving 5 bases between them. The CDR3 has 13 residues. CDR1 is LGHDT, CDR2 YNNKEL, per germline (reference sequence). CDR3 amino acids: CASSHSDTGELFF. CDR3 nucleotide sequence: TGTGCCAGCAGCCACAGCGACACCGGGGAGCTGTTTTTT.

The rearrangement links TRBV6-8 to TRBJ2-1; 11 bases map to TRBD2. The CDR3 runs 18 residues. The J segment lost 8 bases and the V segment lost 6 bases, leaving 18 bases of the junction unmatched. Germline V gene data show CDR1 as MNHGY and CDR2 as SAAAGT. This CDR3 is CASRPGTSGHENRYEQFF. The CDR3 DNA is TGTGCCAGCAGACCCGGGACTAGCGGCCACGAGAATAGGTATGAGCAGTTCTTC.

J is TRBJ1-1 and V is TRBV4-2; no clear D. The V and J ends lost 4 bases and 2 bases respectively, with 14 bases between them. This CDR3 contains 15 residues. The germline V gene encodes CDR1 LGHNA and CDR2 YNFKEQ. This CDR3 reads CASSRVRAINTEAFF. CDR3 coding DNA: TGTGCCAGCAGCCGGGTCCGGGCCATCAACACTGAAGCTTTCTTT.

The CDR3 region has the DNA TGTGCCAGCAGTTCGACAGGGGAAGCTTTCTTT. Translating gives CASSSTGEAFF. The chain joins TRBV2 to TRBJ1-1; 7 bases map to TRBD1. With 5 bases clipped from V and 8 bases from J, the junction kept 2 bases outside the gene matches. The V gene's germline CDR1 is SNHLY and CDR2 FYNNEI. This CDR3 spans 11 amino acids. Looking up the rest from reference TRBV2 and TRBJ1-1 gives the full variable domain: EPEVTQTPSHQVTQMGQEVILRCVPISNHLYFYWYRQILGQKVEFLVSFYNNEISEKSEIFDDQFSVERPDGSNFTLKIRSTKLEDSAMYFCASSSTGEAFFGQGTRLTVV.

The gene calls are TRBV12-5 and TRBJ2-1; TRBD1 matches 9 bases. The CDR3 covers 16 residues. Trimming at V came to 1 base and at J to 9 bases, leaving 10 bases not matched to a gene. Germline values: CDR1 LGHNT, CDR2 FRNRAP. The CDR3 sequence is CASGLAPGTGLSEQFF. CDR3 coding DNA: TGTGCTAGTGGTTTGGCCCCCGGGACAGGGTTAAGTGAGCAGTTCTTC.

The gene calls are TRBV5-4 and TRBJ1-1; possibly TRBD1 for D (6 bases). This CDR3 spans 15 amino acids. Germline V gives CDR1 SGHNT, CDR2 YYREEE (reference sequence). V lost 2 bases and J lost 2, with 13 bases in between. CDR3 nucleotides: TGTGCCAGCAGCTTTTTCCCGGGGGCTAACACTGAAGCTTTCTTT. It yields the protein CASSFFPGANTEAFF.

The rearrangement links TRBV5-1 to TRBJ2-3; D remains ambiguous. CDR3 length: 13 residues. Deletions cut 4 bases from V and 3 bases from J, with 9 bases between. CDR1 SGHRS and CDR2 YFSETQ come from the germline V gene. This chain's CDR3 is CASSNLETDTQYF. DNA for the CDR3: TGCGCCAGCAGCAACCTAGAGACAGATACGCAGTATTTT.

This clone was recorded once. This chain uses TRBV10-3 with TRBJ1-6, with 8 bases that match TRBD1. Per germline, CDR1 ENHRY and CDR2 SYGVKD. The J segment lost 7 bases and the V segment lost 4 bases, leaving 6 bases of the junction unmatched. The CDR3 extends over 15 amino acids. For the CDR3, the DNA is TGTGCCATCAGTGCCTCAGACAGGGGCAATTCACCCCTCCACTTT. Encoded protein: CAISASDRGNSPLHF.

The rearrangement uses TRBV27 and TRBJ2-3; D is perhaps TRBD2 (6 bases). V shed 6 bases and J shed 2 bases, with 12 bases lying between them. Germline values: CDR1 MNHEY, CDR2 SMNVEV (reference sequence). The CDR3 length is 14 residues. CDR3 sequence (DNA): TGTGCCAGCAGCCGACCGGGAGTCACAGATACGCAGTATTTT. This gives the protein CASSRPGVTDTQYF.

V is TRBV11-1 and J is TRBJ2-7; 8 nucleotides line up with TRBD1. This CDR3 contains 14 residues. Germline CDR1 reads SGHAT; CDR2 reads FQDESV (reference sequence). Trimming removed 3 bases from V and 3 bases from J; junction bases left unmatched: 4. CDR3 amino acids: CASSLRDRFYEQYF. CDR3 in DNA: TGTGCCAGCAGCTTGCGGGACAGGTTCTACGAGCAGTACTTC.

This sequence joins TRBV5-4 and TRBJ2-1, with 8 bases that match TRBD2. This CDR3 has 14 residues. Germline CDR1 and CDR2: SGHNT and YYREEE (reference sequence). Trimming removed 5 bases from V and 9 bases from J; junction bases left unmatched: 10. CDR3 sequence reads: CASRSAGASSEQFF. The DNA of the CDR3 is TGTGCCAGCAGATCAGCGGGAGCTAGTAGTGAGCAGTTCTTC.

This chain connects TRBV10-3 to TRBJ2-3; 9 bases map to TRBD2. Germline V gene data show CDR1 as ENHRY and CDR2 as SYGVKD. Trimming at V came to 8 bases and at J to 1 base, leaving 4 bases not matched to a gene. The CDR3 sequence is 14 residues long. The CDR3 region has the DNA TGTGCCATCGCGGCGGGAGGGCGCACAGATACGCAGTATTTT. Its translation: CAIAAGGRTDTQYF.

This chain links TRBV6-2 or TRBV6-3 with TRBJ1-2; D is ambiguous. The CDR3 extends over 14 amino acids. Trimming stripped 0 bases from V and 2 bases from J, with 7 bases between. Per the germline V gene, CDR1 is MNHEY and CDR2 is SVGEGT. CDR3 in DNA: TGTGCCAGCAGTTACTCGCGACCAAACTATGGCTACACCTTC. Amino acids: CASSYSRPNYGYTF.

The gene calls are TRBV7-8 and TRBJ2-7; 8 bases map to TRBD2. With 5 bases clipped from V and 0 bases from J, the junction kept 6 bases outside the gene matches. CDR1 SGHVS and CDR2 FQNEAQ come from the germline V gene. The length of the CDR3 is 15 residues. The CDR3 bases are TGTGCCAGCAGCCGAGCGGGAGAACGCTCCTACGAGCAGTACTTC. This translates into CASSRAGERSYEQYF.